This TCR beta chain was identified during a study of cytomegalovirus exposure and HLA in healthy donors. Overall study findings and caveats: Among the CMV-associated chains, three were confirmed in vitro as specific for CMV antigens.

Use of 60 Vbeta and 13 Jbeta primers characterized the PCR. TCRdb's copy holds only in-frame clones and misses some; the assay was immunoSEQ multiplex PCR. The table includes roughly 140,000 clones, 55% to 80% detected once. Notes on this clone: Its antigen is as yet unknown.

The germline CDR1 and CDR2 sequences are SEHNR and FQNEAQ (reference sequence). This CDR3 is 13 amino acids long. The junction had 2 bases not matched to a gene; V was cut back by 5 bases and J by 5 bases. This clonotype originated in a human donor in good health. The sequenced sample consisted of PBMCs. The V and J genes are TRBV7-9 and TRBJ1-2; 10 bases are a match to TRBD1. In DNA form, the CDR3 reads TGTGCCAGCAGCAAGGGACAGGGGTATGGCTACACCTTC. As protein: CASSKGQGYGYTF.